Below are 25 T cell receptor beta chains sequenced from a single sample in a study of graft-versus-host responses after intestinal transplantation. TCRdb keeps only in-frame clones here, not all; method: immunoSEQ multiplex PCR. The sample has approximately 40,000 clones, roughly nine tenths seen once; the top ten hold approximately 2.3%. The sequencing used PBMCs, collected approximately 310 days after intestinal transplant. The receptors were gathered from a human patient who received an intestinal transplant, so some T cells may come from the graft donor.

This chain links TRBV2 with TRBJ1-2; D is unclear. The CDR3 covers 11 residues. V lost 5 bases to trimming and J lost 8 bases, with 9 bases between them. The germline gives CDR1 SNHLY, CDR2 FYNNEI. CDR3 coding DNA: TGTGCCAGCAGTTGGGTAGAGGGCTACACCTTC. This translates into CASSWVEGYTF.

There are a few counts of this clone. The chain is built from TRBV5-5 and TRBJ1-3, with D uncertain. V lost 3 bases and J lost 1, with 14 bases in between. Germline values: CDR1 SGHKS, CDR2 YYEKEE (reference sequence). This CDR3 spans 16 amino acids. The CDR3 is CASSSIGRLSGNTIYF. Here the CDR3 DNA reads TGTGCCAGCAGCTCCATCGGACGGCTATCTGGAAACACCATATATTTT. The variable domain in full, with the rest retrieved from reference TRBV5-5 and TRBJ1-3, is DAGVTQSPTHLIKTRGQQVTLRCSPISGHKSVSWYQQVLGQGPQFIFQYYEKEERGRGNFPDRFSARQFPNYSSELNVNALLLGDSALYLCASSSIGRLSGNTIYFGEGSWLTVV.

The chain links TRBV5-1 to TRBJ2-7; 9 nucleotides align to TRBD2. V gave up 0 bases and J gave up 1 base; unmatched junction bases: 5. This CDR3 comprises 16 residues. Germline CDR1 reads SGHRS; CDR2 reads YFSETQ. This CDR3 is CASSLVAREGSYEQYF. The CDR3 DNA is TGCGCCAGCAGCTTGGTGGCGCGGGAGGGTTCCTACGAGCAGTACTTC.

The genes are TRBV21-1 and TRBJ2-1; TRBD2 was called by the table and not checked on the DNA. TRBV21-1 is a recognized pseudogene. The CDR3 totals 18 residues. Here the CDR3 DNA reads TGTGCCAGCAGGGTCCGACTAGCGGGAGGGAGTGGATACAATGAGCAGTTCTTC. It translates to CASRVRLAGGSGYNEQFF.

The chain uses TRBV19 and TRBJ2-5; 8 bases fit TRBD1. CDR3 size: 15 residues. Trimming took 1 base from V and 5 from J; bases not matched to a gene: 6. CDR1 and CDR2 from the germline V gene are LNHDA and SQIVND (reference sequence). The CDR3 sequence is CASSIGMTGAETQYF. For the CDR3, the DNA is TGTGCCAGTAGTATAGGGATGACAGGGGCGGAGACCCAGTACTTC.

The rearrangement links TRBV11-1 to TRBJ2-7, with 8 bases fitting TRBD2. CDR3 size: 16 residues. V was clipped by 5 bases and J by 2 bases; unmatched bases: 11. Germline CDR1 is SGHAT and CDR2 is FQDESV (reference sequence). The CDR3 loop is CASSPPGGRLTYEQYF. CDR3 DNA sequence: TGTGCCAGCAGCCCCCCGGGCGGGAGGCTCACCTACGAGCAGTACTTC.

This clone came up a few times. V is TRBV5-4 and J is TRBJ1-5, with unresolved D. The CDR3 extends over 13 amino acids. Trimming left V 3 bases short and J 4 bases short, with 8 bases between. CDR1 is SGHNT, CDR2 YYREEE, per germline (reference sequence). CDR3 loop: CASSSLGNQPQHF. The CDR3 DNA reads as TGTGCCAGCAGCTCATTAGGGAATCAGCCCCAGCATTTT.

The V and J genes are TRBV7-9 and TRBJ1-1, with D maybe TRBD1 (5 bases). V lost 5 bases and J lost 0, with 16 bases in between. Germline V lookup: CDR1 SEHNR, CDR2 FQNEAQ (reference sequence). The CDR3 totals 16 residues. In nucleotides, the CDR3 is TGTGCCAGCAGCCCGTTTAGGGGTAACATGAACACTGAAGCTTTCTTT. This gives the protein CASSPFRGNMNTEAFF.

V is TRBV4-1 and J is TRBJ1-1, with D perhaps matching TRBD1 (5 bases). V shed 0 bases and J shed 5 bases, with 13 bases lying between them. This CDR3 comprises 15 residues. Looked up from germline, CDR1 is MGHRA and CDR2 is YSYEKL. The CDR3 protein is CASSQDTGGRTEAFF. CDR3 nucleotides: TGCGCCAGCAGCCAAGATACAGGCGGAAGGACTGAAGCTTTCTTT.

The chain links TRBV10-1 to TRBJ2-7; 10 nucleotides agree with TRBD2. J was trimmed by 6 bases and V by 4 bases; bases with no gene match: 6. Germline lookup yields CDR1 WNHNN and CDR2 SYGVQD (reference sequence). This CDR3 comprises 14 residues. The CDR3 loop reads CASSALAGLGEQYF. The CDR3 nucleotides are TGCGCCAGCAGTGCACTAGCGGGATTGGGCGAGCAGTACTTC.

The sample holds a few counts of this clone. The CDR3 nucleotides read TGTGCCAGCAGCTTGGATCCGGGGGAAGGAAACACCATATATTTT. Translation: CASSLDPGEGNTIYF. The chain is built from TRBV7-7 and TRBJ1-3, with D possibly being TRBD1 (5 bases). The length of the CDR3 is 15 residues. Germline CDR1 is SSHAT and CDR2 is FNYEAQ (reference sequence). The V end was cut by 3 bases, the J end by 4 bases, with 13 bases between.

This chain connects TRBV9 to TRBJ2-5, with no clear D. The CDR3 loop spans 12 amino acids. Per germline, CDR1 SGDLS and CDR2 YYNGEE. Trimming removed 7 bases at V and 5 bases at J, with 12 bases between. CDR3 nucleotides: TGTGCCAGCTCGGGTAGTGGGGAGACCCAGTACTTC. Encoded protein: CASSGSGETQYF.

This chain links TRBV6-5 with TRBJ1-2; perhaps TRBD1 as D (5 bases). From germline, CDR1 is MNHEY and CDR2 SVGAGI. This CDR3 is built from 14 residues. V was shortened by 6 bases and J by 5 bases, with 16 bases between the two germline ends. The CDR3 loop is CASRWAEAGYGYTF. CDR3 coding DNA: TGTGCCAGCAGATGGGCAGAGGCAGGGTATGGCTACACCTTC.

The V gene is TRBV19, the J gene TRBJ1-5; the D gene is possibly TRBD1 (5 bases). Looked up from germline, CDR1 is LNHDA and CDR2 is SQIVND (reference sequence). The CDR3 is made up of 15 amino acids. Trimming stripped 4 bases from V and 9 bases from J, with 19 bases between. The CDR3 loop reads CASSNRDARSRPQHF. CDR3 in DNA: TGTGCCAGTAGTAACCGGGACGCTCGTTCGCGGCCCCAGCATTTT.

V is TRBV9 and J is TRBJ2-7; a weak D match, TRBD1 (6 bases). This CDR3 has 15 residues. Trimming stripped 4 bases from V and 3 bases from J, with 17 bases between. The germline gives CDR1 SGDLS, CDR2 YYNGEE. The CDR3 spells CASSRGDNGDYEQYF. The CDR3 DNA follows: TGTGCCAGCAGCCGTGGGGACAACGGGGACTACGAGCAGTACTTC.

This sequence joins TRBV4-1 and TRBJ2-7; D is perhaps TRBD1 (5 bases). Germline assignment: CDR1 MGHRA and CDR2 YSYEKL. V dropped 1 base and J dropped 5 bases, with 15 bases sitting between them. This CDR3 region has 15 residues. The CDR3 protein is CASSQAPGYSHEQYF. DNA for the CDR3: TGCGCCAGCAGCCAAGCCCCAGGGTATTCGCACGAGCAGTACTTC.

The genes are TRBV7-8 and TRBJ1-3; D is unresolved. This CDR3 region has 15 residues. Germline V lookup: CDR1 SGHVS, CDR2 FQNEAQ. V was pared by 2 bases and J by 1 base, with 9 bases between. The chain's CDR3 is CASSLFTASGNTIYF. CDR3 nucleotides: TGTGCCAGCAGCTTATTTACGGCGTCTGGAAACACCATATATTTT.

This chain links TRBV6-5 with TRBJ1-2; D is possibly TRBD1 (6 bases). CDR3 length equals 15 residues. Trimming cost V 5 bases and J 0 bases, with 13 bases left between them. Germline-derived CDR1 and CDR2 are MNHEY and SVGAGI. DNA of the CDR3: TGTGCCAGCAGTCTACAGACAGGTCCTAACTATGGCTACACCTTC. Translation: CASSLQTGPNYGYTF.

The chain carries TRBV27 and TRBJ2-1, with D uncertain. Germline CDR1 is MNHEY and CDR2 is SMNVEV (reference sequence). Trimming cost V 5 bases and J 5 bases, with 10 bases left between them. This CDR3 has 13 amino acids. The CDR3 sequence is CASSPLPHNEQFF. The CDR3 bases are TGTGCCAGCAGTCCATTACCCCACAATGAGCAGTTCTTC.

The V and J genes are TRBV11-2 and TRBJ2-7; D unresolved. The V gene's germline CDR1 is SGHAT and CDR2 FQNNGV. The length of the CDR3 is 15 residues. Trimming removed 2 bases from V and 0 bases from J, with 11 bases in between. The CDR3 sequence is CASSLTPEPSYEQYF. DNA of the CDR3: TGTGCCAGCAGCTTAACTCCCGAGCCCTCCTACGAGCAGTACTTC.

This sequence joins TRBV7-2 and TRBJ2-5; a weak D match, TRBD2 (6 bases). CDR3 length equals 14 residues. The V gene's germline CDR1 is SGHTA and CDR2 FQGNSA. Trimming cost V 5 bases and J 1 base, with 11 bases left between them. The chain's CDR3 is CASSIPGGQETQYF. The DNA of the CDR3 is TGTGCCAGCAGCATCCCCGGGGGCCAAGAGACCCAGTACTTC. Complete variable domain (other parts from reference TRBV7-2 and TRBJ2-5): GAGVSQSPSNKVTEKGKDVELRCDPISGHTALYWYRQSLGQGLEFLIYFQGNSAPDKSGLPSDRFSAERTGGSVSTLTIQRTQQEDSAVYLCASSIPGGQETQYFGPGTRLLVL.

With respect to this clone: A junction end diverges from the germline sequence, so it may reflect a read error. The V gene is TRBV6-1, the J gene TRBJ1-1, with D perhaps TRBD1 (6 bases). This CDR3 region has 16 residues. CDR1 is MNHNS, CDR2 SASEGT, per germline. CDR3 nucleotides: TGTGCCAGCAGCGAAGGGGGTACACAGCTCAACACTGAAGCTTTCTTT. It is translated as CASSEGGTQLNTEAFF.

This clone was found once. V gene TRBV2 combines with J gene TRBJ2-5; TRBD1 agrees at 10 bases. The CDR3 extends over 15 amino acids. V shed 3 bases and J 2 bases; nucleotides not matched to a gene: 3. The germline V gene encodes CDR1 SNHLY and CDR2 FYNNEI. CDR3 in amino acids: CASSDGTGVQETQYF. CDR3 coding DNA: TGTGCCAGCAGTGATGGGACAGGGGTTCAAGAGACCCAGTACTTC.

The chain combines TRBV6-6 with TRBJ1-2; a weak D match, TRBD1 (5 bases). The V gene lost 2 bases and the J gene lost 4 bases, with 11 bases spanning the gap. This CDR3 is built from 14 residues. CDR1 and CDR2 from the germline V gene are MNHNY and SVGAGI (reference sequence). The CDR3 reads CASSYVAGPYGYTF. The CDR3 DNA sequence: TGTGCCAGCAGTTACGTAGCAGGGCCCTATGGCTACACCTTC.

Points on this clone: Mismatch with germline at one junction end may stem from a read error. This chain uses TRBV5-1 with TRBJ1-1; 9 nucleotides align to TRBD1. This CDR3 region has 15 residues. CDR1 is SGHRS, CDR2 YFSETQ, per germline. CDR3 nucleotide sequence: TGCGCCAGTAGCAGCCCCGGGACAGGGAACACTGTAGCTTTCTTT. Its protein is CASSSPGTGNTVAFF. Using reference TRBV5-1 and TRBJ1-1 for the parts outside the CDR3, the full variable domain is KAGVTQTPRYLIKTRGQQVTLSCSPISGHRSVSWYQQTPGQGLQFLFEYFSETQRNKGNFPGRFSGRQFSNSRSEMNVSTLELGDSALYLCASSSPGTGNTVAFFGQGTRLTVV.